This TCR beta chain was retrieved from a study of human T cells and chemical hapten exposure. Study-wide context: The patch tests put 0.01% DPC on the skin of the upper back and were read 6 days later. Alopecia universalis, totalis or areata was present in patients who were mostly female.

TCRdb ran MiXCR on the RACE reads and lists one entry per CDR3 protein. The repertoire holds 180,000 or so distinct CDR3 sequences, with around 22% as singletons. Regarding time point: patch test 1, 2 weeks after DPC sensitization. Treatment specified: therapeutic diphenylcyclopropenone sensitization with weekly scalp DPC. Germline-derived CDR1 and CDR2 are SGDLS and YYNGEE. This CDR3 is built from 14 residues. Between the trimmed V and J ends, which lost 0 bases and 5 bases, there was a span of 11 bases. The V gene is TRBV9, the J gene TRBJ2-5; no definite D call. This TCR was sampled from a woman between 50 and 59 years old with alopecia areata. Some clones in this sample may be carry-over from other donors' samples. The sample was whole blood, taken in connection with sensitization to the hapten diphenylcyclopropenone (DPC). CDR3 sequence (DNA): TGTGCCAGCAGCGTAGGTCTGACTTGGGAGACCCAGTACTTC. Amino acid sequence: CASSVGLTWETQYF. Variable domain in full (rest from reference TRBV9 and TRBJ2-5): DSGVTQTPKHLITATGQRVTLRCSPRSGDLSVYWYQQSLDQGLQFLIQYYNGEERAKGNILERFSAQQFPDLHSELNLSSLELGDSALYFCASSVGLTWETQYFGPGTRLLVL.